The TCR beta chain described here comes from a study of spatial heterogeneity in lung cancer. Study details: An average of more than ten raw reads was observed per unique TCR and UMI combination.

The time point: sample taken at primary tumor resection. Sequencing was performed on whole RNA extracted from tumor and nontumor lung tissue, or from frozen PBMC, and the material was left unsorted. TCRdb reanalysed the 5' RACE reads using MiXCR and keeps one entry per CDR3 protein. The sample has some 16,000 distinct CDR3 sequences, roughly 3.9% seen once. The CDR3 is 14 amino acids. Germline V gene sequence: CDR1 KGHDR, CDR2 SFDVKD. After removal of 4 bases from V and 6 bases from J, the junction contained 7 bases not matched to a gene. This clonotype has a count of ten or more. The library was built for alpha chains, so this beta chain is an off-target read and its size means little.

The source of this sequence is a male donor with early-stage non-small cell lung cancer. The V and J genes are TRBV24-1 and TRBJ1-2, with 7 bases fitting TRBD1. This material consisted of normal lung tissue next to the tumor, taken at surgery. For the CDR3, the DNA is TGTGCCACCAGTGACGCACAGGGGTTCCATGGCTACACCTTC. This codes for CATSDAQGFHGYTF.